This T cell receptor (beta chain) stems from a study of blood T cell repertoires in COVID-19. Individuals drawn from about 26 US areas were roughly 18 to 100 years old. Membership in each cohort depended on participant-reported clinical history. The V end lost 5 bases, the J end lost 6 bases, and 6 bases lay between the germline ends. This CDR3 is 11 amino acids long. Germline loops: CDR1 SEHNR, CDR2 FQNEAQ (reference sequence). Original methodology: Estimation of nucleated cell counts relied on the amplification of reference gene primers. The table came from immunoSEQ multiplex PCR; TCRdb's copy has only in-frame clones and leaves some out. That table is the source of V, J and clone size, and D and trimming were worked out from the DNA. The table lists nearly 350,000 clones, more than 75% of them singletons.

This TCR derives from a woman aged 25 to 39 who had recovered from COVID-19. This chain uses TRBV7-9 with TRBJ2-3; D remains unclear. Input material: PBMCs or T cells enriched from blood (not recorded which). Here the CDR3 reads CASSGVDTQYF. The CDR3 coding sequence is TGTGCCAGCAGCGGAGTGGATACGCAGTATTTT. The variable domain in full, with the rest retrieved from reference TRBV7-9 and TRBJ2-3, is DTGVSQNPRHKITKRGQNVTFRCDPISEHNRLYWYRQTLGQGPEFLTYFQNEAQLEKSRLLSDRFSAERPKGSFSTLEIQRTEQGDSAMYLCASSGVDTQYFGPGTRLTVL.